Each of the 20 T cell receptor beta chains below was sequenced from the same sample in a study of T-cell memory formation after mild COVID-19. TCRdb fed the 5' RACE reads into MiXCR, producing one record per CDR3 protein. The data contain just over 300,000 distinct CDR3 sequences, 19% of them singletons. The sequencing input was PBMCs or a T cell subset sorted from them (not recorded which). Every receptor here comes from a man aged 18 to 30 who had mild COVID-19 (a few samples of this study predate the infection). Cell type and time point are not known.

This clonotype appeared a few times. The CDR3 reads CASTPRGDQPQHF. In DNA, the CDR3 is TGTGCCAGCACCCCCCGCGGGGATCAGCCCCAGCATTTT. The chain employs TRBV12-3 or TRBV12-4 and TRBJ1-5, with D uncertain. The germline V and J ends were trimmed by 7 bases and 5 bases, with 12 bases remaining between them. The CDR3 is made up of 13 amino acids.

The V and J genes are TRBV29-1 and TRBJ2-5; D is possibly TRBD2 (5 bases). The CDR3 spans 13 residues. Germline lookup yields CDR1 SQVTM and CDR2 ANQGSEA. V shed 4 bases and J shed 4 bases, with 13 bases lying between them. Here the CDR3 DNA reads TGCAGCGTTGGGTCCGAACGGGGAGAGACCCAGTACTTC. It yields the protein CSVGSERGETQYF.

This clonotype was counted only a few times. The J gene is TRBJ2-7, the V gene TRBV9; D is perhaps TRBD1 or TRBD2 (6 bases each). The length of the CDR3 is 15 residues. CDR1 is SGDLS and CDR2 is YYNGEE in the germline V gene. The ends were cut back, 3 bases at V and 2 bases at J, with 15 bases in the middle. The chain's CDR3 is CASSADAGTPYEQYF. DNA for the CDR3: TGTGCCAGCAGCGCTGACGCGGGGACACCCTACGAGCAGTACTTC.

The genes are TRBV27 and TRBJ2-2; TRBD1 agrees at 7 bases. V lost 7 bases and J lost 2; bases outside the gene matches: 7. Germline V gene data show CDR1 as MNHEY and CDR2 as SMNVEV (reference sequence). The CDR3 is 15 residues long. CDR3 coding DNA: TGTGCCAGCACAATGACAGGGCCCAACACCGGGGAGCTGTTTTTT. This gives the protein CASTMTGPNTGELFF.

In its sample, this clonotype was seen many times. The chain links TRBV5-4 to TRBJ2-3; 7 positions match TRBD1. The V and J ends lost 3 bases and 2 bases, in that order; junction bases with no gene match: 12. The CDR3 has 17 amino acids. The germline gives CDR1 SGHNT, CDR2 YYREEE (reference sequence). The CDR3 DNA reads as TGTGCCAGCAGCTACGCCGGGACAGCGCTGCCCACAGATACGCAGTATTTT. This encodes CASSYAGTALPTDTQYF.

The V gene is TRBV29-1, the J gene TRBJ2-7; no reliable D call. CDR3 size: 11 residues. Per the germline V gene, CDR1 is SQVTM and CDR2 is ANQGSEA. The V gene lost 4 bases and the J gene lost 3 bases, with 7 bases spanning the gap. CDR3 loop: CSVVQSYEQYF. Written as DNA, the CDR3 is TGCAGCGTTGTACAGAGCTACGAGCAGTACTTC.

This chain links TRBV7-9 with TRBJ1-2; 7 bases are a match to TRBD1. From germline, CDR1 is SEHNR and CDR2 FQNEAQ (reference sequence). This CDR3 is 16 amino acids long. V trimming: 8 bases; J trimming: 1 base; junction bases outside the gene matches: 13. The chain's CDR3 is CASGYDRALINYGYTF. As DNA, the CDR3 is TGTGCCAGCGGATACGACAGGGCGCTTATTAACTATGGCTACACCTTC. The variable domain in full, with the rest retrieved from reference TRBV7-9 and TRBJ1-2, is DTGVSQNPRHKITKRGQNVTFRCDPISEHNRLYWYRQTLGQGPEFLTYFQNEAQLEKSRLLSDRFSAERPKGSFSTLEIQRTEQGDSAMYLCASGYDRALINYGYTFGSGTRLTVV.

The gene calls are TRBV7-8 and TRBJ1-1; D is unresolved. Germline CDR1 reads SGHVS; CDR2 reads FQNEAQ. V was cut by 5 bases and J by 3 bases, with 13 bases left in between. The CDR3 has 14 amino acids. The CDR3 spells CASSPNEVDTEAFF. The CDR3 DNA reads TGTGCCAGCAGCCCAAACGAAGTAGACACTGAAGCTTTCTTT.

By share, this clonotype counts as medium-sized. CDR3 nucleotide sequence: TGTGCCATCAGTTCCTCCGGGACAGGGGGCTCCTACAATGAGCAGTTCTTC. Residues: CAISSSGTGGSYNEQFF. The chain combines TRBV10-3 with TRBJ2-1; 11 bases are a match to TRBD1. V gave up 5 bases and J gave up 0 bases; unmatched junction bases: 6. This CDR3 has 17 amino acids. Per germline, CDR1 ENHRY and CDR2 SYGVKD.

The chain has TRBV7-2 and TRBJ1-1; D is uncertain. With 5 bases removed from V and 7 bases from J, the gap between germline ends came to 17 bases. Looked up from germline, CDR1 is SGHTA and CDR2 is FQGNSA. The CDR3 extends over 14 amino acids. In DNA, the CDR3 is TGTGCCAGCAGCCCTAGTCTAGCGAGACTTGAAGCTTTCTTT. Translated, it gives CASSPSLARLEAFF.

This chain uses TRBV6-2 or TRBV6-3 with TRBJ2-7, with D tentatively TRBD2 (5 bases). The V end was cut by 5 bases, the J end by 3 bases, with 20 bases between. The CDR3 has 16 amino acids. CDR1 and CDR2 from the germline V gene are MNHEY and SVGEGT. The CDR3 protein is CASSPRVWATNYEQYV. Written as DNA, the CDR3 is TGTGCCAGCAGTCCGAGGGTTTGGGCGACCAACTACGAGCAGTACGTC.

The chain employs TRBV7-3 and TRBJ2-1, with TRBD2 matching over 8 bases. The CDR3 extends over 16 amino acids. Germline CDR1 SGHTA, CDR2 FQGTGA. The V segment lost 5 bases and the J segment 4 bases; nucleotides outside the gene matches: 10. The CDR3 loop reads CASSPSGGADYNEQFF. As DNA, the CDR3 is TGTGCCAGCAGCCCAAGCGGGGGCGCAGATTACAATGAGCAGTTCTTC. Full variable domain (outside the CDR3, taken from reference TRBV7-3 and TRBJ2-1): GAGVSQTPSNKVTEKGKYVELRCDPISGHTALYWYRQSLGQGPEFLIYFQGTGAADDSGLPNDRFFAVRPEGSVSTLKIQRTERGDSAVYLCASSPSGGADYNEQFFGPGTRLTVL.

The CDR3 loop is CSAGGTSRGEQYF. In nucleotides, the CDR3 is TGCAGTGCTGGAGGGACTAGCCGAGGCGAGCAGTACTTC. The rearrangement links TRBV20-1 to TRBJ2-7; 9 bases map to TRBD2. The CDR3 runs 13 residues. The V and J ends lost 5 bases and 6 bases, in that order; junction bases with no gene match: 8. Germline lookup yields CDR1 DFQATT and CDR2 SNEGSKA (reference sequence).

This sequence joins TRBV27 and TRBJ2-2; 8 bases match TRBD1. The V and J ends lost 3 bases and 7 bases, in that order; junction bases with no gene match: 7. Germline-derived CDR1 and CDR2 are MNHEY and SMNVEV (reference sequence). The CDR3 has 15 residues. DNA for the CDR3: TGTGCCAGCAGTTTCCTCGCAGGGGGCATCGGGGAGCTGTTTTTT. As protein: CASSFLAGGIGELFF.

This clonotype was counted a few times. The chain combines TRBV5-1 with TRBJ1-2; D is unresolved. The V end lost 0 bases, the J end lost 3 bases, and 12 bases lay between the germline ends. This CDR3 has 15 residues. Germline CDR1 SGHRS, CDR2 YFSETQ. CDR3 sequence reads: CASSLDSTLYYGYTF. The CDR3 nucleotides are TGCGCCAGCAGCTTGGATTCAACACTGTACTATGGCTACACCTTC.

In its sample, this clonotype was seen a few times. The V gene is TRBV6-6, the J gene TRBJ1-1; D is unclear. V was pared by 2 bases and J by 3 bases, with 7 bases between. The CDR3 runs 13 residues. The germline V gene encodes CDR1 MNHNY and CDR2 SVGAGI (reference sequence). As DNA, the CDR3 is TGTGCCAGCAGTTACGACGAATACACTGAAGCTTTCTTT. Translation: CASSYDEYTEAFF.

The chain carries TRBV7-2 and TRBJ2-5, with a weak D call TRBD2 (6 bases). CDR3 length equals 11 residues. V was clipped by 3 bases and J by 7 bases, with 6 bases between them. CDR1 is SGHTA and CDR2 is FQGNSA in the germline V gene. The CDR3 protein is CASSFSGTQYF. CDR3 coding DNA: TGTGCCAGCAGCTTTAGCGGGACCCAGTACTTC.

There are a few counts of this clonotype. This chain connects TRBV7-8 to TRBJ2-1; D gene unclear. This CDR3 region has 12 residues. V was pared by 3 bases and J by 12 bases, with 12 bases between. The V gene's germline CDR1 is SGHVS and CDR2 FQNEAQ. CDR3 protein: CASSFLVGGQFF. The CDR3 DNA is TGTGCCAGCAGCTTCCTCGTCGGTGGGCAGTTCTTC.

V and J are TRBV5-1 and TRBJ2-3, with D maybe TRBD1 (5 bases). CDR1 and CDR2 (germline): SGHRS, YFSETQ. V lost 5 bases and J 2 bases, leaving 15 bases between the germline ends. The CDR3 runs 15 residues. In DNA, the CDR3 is TGCGCCAGCAGTCTGCAGGGTAGCCCCACAGATACGCAGTATTTT. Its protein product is CASSLQGSPTDTQYF.

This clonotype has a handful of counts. The DNA for the CDR3 is TGCAGTGCTAGTCCGGGGGGCTACACCTTC. It translates to CSASPGGYTF. The V and J genes are TRBV20-1 and TRBJ1-2; D not resolved. With 3 bases removed from V and 8 bases from J, the gap between germline ends came to 7 bases. The CDR3 consists of 10 residues. Per germline, CDR1 DFQATT and CDR2 SNEGSKA (reference sequence).